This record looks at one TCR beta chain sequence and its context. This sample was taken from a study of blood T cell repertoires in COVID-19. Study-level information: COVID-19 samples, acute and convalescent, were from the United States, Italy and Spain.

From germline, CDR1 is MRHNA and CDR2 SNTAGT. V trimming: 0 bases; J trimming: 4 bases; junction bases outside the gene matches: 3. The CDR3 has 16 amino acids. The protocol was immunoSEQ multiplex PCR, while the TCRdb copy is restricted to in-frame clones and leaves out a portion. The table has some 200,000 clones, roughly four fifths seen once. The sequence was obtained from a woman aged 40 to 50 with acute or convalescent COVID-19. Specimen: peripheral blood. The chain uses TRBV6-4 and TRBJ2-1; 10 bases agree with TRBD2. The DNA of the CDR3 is TGTGCCAGCAGTGACTCCCTAGCGGGGGAATACAATGAGCAGTTCTTC. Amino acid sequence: CASSDSLAGEYNEQFF.